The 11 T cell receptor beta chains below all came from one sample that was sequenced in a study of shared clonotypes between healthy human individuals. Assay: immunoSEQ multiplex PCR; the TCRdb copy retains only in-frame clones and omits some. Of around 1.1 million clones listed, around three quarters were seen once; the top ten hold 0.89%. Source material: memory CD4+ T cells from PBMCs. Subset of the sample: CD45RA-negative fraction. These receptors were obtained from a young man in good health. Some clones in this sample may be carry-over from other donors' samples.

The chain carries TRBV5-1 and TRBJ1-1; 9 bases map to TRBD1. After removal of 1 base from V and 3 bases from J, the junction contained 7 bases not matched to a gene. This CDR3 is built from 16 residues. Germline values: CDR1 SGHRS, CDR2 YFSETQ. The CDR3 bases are TGCGCCAGCAGCTTGAAGGGACAGGGAGCGGACACTGAAGCTTTCTTT. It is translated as CASSLKGQGADTEAFF.

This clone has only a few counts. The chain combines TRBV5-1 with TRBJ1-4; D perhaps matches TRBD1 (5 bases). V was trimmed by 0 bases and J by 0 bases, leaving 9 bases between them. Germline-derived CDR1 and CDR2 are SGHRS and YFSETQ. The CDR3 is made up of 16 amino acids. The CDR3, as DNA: TGCGCCAGCAGCTTGGTTCCGGGGGCAACTAATGAAAAACTGTTTTTT. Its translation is CASSLVPGATNEKLFF.

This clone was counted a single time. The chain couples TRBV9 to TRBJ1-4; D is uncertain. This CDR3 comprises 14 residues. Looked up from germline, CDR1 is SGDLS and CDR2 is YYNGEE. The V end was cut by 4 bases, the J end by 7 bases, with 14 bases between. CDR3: CASSPLSGGEKLFF. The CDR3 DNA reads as TGTGCCAGCAGCCCTCTATCCGGAGGTGAAAAACTGTTTTTT.

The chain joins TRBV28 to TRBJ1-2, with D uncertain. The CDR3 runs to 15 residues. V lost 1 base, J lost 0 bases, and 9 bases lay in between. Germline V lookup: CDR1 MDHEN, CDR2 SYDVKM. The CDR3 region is CASSLLAEPNYGYTF. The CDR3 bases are TGTGCCAGCAGTTTATTGGCGGAACCTAACTATGGCTACACCTTC.

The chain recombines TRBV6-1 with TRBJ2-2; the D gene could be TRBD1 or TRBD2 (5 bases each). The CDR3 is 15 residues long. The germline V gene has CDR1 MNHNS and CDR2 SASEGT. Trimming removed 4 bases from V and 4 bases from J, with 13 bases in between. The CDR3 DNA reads TGTGCCAGCAGTGCGGGGCAGGGCCTCACCGGGGAGCTGTTTTTT. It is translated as CASSAGQGLTGELFF.

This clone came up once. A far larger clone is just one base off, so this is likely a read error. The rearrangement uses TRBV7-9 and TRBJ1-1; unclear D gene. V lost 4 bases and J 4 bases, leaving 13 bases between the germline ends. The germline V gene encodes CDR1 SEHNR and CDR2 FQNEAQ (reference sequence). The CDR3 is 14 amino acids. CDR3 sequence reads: CASSSAHRATEAFF. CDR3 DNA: TGTGCCAGCAGCTCGGCCCATAGGGCCACTGAAGCTTTCTTT.

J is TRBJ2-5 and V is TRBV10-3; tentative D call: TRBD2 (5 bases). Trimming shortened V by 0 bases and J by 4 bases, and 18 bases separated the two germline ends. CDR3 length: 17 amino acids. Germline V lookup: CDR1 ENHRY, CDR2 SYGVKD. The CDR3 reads CAISESNVAGGRETQYF. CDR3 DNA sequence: TGTGCCATCAGTGAGTCGAATGTAGCAGGAGGAAGAGAGACCCAGTACTTC.

The CDR3 reads CASSLNGTSIREQYF. The DNA for the CDR3 is TGTGCCAGCAGCTTAAACGGGACTAGCATCAGGGAGCAGTACTTC. The V gene is TRBV7-9, the J gene TRBJ2-7, with TRBD2 identical over 9 bases. The CDR3 sequence is 15 residues long. Per germline, CDR1 SEHNR and CDR2 FQNEAQ (reference sequence). The V gene end was trimmed by 2 bases and the J gene end by 7 bases; junction bases not matched to a gene: 9. Based on the CDR3 plus reference TRBV7-9 and TRBJ2-7, the full variable domain is DTGVSQNPRHKITKRGQNVTFRCDPISEHNRLYWYRQTLGQGPEFLTYFQNEAQLEKSRLLSDRFSAERPKGSFSTLEIQRTEQGDSAMYLCASSLNGTSIREQYFGPGTRLTVT.

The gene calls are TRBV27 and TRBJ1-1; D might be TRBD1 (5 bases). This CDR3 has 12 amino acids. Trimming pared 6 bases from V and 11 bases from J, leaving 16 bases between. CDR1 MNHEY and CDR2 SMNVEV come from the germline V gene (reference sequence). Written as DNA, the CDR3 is TGTGCCAGCAGACCGGGACGAGGGACGGCTTTCTTT. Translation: CASRPGRGTAFF.

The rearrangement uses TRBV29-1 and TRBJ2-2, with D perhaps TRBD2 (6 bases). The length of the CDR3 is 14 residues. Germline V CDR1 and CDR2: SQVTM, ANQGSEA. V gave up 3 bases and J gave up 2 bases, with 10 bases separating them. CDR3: CSVEGRENTGELFF. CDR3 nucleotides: TGCAGCGTTGAGGGGCGGGAAAACACCGGGGAGCTGTTTTTT.

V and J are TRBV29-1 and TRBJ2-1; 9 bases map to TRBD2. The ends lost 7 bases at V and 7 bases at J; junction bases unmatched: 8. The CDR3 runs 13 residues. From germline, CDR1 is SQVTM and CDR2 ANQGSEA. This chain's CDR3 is CSADRLAGNEQFF. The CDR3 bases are TGCAGCGCGGACCGCCTAGCGGGGAATGAGCAGTTCTTC.